This TCR beta chain appears in the sequencing data of a study of blood T cell repertoires in COVID-19 (TCRdb year 2020). Notes on the research overall: The collaborator samples originated in the United States, Italy and Spain and spanned the acute and convalescent phases of COVID-19. The dataset comprised deeply sampled blood TCRbeta repertoires from subjects exposed to, actively infected with, or recovered from COVID-19. Samples came from the ongoing ImmuneRACE study (first 160 participants) plus 1,254 subjects from 6 global collaborators. Sample metadata almost always included a de-identified subject ID, COVID-19 status, age in years and sex. HLA class I and class II types, where available, came from metadata supplied by the sample provider rather than from assay-based typing. The repertoires were released in a freely available public database intended as a resource for research on the immune response to SARS-CoV-2. The prospective study material was composed of cDNA or gDNA derived from T cells, B-cell-depleted T cells, or PBMCs.

Beyond this particular receptor, the publication reports: How much clinical and demographic metadata was included differed by source and by participant, and the metadata was provided uncurated.

Whole blood was collected in K2EDTA tubes by collaborating institutions according to the institutions' own protocols. For TCRbeta analysis, collaborators shipped samples in one of three forms: frozen whole blood, isolated PBMCs, or DNA extracted from either of those sample types. TCRbeta CDR3 regions were amplified from genomic DNA using the immunoSEQ Assay, a bias-controlled multiplex PCR. On the authors' methods: The number of nucleated cells in each sample was estimated by amplification of reference gene primers within the assay. To quantify the absolute abundance of each unique TCRbeta CDR3 rearrangement, sequence reads were collapsed and filtered. For each sample, productive Simpson clonality was calculated by taking the square root of Simpson's diversity index across productive rearrangements. Drawn from immuneACCESS, this table holds only the in-frame rearrangements with V and J called that TCRdb kept. Clones are partly lost; checked studies trace under half to an unresolved V gene and leave the rest unexplained. V, J and clone size derive from that table, while D and trimming were established from the DNA sequence. The sample contains fewer than 150,000 clones, more than 75% of them found a single time. The ten top clones hold just under 30% of the sample.

Taken from the germline V gene, the CDR1 and CDR2 loops are SGHRS and YFSETQ. Here V drops 4 bases and J drops 4 bases, and the junction holds 6 bases not matched to any gene. From the cysteine through the phenylalanine, the CDR3 covers 15 amino acids. Only CDR3 DNA is held: 45 bases, read in frame from base 1. A note on this clone: Its target antigen remains unknown. Per-nucleotide qualities are absent, and no much larger clonotype sits a single base away.

Sequences were obtained from peripheral blood. The sequence links TRBV5-1 to TRBJ1-4, and 8 bases in between align with TRBD1. The source of this sequence is a woman in her 70s with acute or convalescent COVID-19. The nucleotide sequence is TGCGCCAGCAGCAGAGACAGGGGTGGTAATGAAAAACTGTTTTTT. Its protein product is CASSRDRGGNEKLFF.